The sequence of this T cell receptor beta chain was determined in a study of cytomegalovirus exposure and HLA in healthy donors. Libraries were prepared by immunoSEQ multiplex PCR; TCRdb keeps only in-frame clonotypes and omits some of them. The sample records approximately 200,000 clones, 80% to 90% being singletons. Trimming cost V 5 bases and J 2 bases, with 16 bases left between them. Per germline, CDR1 SGHTA and CDR2 FQGNSA. The CDR3 is made up of 16 amino acids. The sequenced sample consisted of PBMCs. The sequence was collected from a woman aged 25-40 years in good health and CMV-seronegative. The J gene is TRBJ1-3, the V gene TRBV7-2, with D tentatively TRBD1 (6 bases). As DNA, the CDR3 is TGTGCCAGCAGCCAAACGACAGGATATACTGGAAACACCATATATTTT. Its translation: CASSQTTGYTGNTIYF.